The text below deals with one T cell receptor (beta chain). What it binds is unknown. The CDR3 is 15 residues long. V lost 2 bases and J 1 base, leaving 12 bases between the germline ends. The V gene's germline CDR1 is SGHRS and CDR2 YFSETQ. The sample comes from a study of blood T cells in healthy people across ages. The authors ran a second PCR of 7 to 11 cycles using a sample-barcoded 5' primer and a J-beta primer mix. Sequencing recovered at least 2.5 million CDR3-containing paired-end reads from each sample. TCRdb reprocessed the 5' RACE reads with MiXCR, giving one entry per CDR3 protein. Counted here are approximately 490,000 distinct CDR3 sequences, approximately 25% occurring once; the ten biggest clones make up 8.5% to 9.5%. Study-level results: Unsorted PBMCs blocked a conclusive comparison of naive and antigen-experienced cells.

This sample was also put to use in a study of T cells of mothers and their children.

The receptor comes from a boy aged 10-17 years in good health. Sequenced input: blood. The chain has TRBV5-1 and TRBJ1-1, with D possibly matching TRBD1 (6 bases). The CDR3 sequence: CASSFLVGGNTEAFF. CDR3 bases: TGCGCCAGCAGCTTCCTCGTAGGGGGGAACACTGAAGCTTTCTTT. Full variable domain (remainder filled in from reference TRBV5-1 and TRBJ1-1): KAGVTQTPRYLIKTRGQQVTLSCSPISGHRSVSWYQQTPGQGLQFLFEYFSETQRNKGNFPGRFSGRQFSNSRSEMNVSTLELGDSALYLCASSFLVGGNTEAFFGQGTRLTVV.